The rows below give T cell receptor beta chains drawn from one sample of a study of blood T cell repertoires in COVID-19. The table came from immunoSEQ multiplex PCR; TCRdb's copy has only in-frame clones and leaves some out. The sample consists of 60,000 to 70,000 clones, over 80% of them appearing once. Sequencing was carried out using peripheral blood. Receptor source: a human donor in a cohort sampled during active COVID-19. Both conserved end residues are part of each CDR3. Clone sizes are given selectively: once, few, many, or a class where the clone is expanded.

V	J	size	CDR3
TRBV19	TRBJ1-1	few	CASSIGWTGDIAFF
TRBV7-2	TRBJ2-2	-	CASSPTGFTNTGELFF
TRBV6-5	TRBJ2-5	-	CASRGQGETQYF
TRBV5-5	TRBJ2-1	-	CASSPREPTYNEQFF
TRBV27	TRBJ2-7	-	CASSLRRGDVYEQYF
TRBV6-5	TRBJ1-2	few	CASNRDRRNYGYTF
TRBV5-4	TRBJ2-7	few	CASSHGTGDEQYF
TRBV2	TRBJ2-3	-	CASSKGLAGADTQYF
TRBV7-9	TRBJ2-1	-	CASSPMRQGGSEQFF
TRBV18	TRBJ2-1	once	CASSPLGLAGNEQFF
TRBV28	TRBJ1-4	-	CASNRDRGATNEKLFF
TRBV2	TRBJ1-2	-	CASSIWDRVSGYTF
TRBV5-5	TRBJ2-5	-	CASSLVLAGKETQYF
TRBV30	TRBJ1-2	-	CAWTMRGHYTF
TRBV28	TRBJ1-5	-	CASRETAKGPQHF
TRBV5-4	TRBJ2-3	few	CASTLGGRTDTQYF
TRBV3-1/TRBV3-2	TRBJ1-5	-	CASSLGSGKNQPQHF
TRBV5-1	TRBJ1-1	-	CASSLGSQNTEAFF
TRBV6-6	TRBJ2-2	-	CASSARDRGATGELFF
TRBV19	TRBJ1-1	-	CASSTNRGSTEAFF
TRBV7-9	TRBJ1-5	-	CASSDGQGARQPQHF
TRBV4-1	TRBJ2-1	once	CASSQSASGQYNEQFF
TRBV11-2	TRBJ2-7	-	CASRPGRSGTGLVQYF
TRBV19	TRBJ2-3	-	CASSLVGDRVADTQYF
TRBV7-2	TRBJ1-1	-	CASSFPRTGGFFF
TRBV28	TRBJ1-2	-	CASSLTGGNGYTF
TRBV28	TRBJ1-2	-	CASSPPRRVRGGYTF
TRBV15	TRBJ2-5	-	CATSRDLGQETQYF
TRBV18	TRBJ1-4	-	CASSPRSLTNEKLFF
TRBV29-1	TRBJ1-4	once	CSVGHQGLEKLFF
TRBV15	TRBJ2-7	-	CATSRTSGGAGDEQYF
TRBV12-3/TRBV12-4	TRBJ2-5	-	CASSLIREETQYF